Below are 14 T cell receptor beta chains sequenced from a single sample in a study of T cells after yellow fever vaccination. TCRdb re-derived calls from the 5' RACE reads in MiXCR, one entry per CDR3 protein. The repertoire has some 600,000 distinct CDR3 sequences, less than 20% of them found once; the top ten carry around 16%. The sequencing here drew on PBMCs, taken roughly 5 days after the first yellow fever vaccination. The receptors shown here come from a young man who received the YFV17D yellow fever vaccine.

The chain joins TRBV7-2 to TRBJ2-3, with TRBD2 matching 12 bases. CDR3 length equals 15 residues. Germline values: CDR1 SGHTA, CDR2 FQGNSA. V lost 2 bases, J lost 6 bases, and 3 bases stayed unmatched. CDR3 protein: CASSLNGLAGDTQYF. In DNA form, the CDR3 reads TGTGCCAGCAGCTTAAACGGACTAGCGGGGGATACGCAGTATTTT.

In DNA, the CDR3 is TGTGCCAGCAGTTTCAGGGGGCTCGGGGCCAAAAACATTCAGTACTTC. This translates into CASSFRGLGAKNIQYF. The V call is TRBV12-3 or TRBV12-4, the J call TRBJ2-4, with 8 positions matching TRBD1. The CDR3 spans 16 residues. V trimming: 3 bases; J trimming: 1 base; junction bases outside the gene matches: 5.

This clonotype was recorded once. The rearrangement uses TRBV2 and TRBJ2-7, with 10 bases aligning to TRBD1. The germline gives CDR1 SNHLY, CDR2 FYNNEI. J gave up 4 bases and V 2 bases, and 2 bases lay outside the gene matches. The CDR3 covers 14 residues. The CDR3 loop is CASSEQGQGYEQYV. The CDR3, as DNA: TGTGCCAGCAGTGAACAGGGACAGGGGTACGAGCAGTACGTC.

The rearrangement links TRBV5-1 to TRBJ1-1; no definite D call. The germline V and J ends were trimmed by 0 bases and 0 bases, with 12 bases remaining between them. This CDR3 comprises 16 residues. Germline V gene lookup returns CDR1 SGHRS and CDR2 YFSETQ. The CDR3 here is CASSLVESTVNTEAFF. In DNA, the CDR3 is TGCGCCAGCAGCTTGGTAGAGTCAACAGTGAACACTGAAGCTTTCTTT.

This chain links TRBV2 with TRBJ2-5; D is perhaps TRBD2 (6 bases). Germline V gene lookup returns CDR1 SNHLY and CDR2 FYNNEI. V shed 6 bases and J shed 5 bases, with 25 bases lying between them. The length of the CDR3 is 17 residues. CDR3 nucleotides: TGTGCCAGCAGACCCACCGGCGGGGCTTCCATTTGGGAGACCCAGTACTTC. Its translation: CASRPTGGASIWETQYF. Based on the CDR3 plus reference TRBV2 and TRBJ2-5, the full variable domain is EPEVTQTPSHQVTQMGQEVILRCVPISNHLYFYWYRQILGQKVEFLVSFYNNEISEKSEIFDDQFSVERPDGSNFTLKIRSTKLEDSAMYFCASRPTGGASIWETQYFGPGTRLLVL.

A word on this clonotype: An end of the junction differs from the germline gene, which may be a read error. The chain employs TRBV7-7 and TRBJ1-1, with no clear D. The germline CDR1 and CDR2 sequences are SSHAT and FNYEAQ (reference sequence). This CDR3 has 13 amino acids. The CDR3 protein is CASSLVVGSEAFF. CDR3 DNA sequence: TGTGCTAGCAGCTTAGTCGTTGGCTCTGAAGCTTTCTTT. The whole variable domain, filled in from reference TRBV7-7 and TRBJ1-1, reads GAGVSQSPRYKVTKRGQDVTLRCDPISSHATLYWYQQALGQGPEFLTYFNYEAQPDKSGLPSDRFSAERPEGSISTLTIQRTEQRDSAMYRCASSLVVGSEAFFGQGTRLTVV.

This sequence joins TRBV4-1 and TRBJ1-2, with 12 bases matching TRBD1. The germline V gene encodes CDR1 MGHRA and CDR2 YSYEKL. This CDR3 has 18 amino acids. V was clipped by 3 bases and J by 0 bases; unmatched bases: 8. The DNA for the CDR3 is TGCGCCAGCAGCCAGTCGGGACAGGGGGCGAGAGCTAACTATGGCTACACCTTC. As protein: CASSQSGQGARANYGYTF.

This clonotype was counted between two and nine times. The CDR3 nucleotides read TGTGCCAGCAGCCCCCGGGACAAAGTGGGCTATGGCTACACCTTC. Translating it yields CASSPRDKVGYGYTF. This chain joins TRBV5-5 and TRBJ1-2, with D possibly being TRBD1 (6 bases). The V end was cut by 4 bases, the J end by 4 bases, with 17 bases between. Germline values: CDR1 SGHKS, CDR2 YYEKEE (reference sequence). The CDR3 extends over 15 amino acids.

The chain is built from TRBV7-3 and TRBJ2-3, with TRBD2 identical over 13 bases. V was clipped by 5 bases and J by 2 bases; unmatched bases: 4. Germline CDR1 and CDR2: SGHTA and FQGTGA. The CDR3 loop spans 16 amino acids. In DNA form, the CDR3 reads TGTGCCAGCAGCCCCGGGACTAGCGGGGCCACAGATACGCAGTATTTT. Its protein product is CASSPGTSGATDTQYF.

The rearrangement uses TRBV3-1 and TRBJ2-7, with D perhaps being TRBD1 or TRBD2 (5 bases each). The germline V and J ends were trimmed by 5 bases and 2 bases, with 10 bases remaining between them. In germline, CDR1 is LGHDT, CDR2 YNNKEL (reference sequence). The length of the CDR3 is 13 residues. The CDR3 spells CASSSEGTYEQYF. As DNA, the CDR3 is TGTGCCAGCAGCAGTGAGGGGACCTACGAGCAGTACTTC.

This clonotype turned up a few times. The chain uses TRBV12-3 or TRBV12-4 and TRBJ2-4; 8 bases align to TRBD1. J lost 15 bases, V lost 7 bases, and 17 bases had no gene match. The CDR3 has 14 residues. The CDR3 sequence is CASTSDREANVRYF. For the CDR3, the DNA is TGTGCCAGCACCTCGGACAGGGAAGCAAATGTTCGGTACTTC.

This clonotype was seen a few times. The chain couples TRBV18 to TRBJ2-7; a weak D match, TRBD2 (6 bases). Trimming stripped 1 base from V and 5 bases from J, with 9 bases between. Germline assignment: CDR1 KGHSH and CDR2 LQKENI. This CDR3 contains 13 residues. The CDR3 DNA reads TGTGCCAGCTCACCACGAGGAGGGGACGAGCAGTACGTC. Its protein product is CASSPRGGDEQYV.

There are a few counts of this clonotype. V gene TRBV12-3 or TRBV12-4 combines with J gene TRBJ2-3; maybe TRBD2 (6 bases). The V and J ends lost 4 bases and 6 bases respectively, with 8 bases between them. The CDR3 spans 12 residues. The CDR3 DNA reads TGTGCCAGCAGTTCGGAGGGGGATACGCAGTATTTT. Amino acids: CASSSEGDTQYF.

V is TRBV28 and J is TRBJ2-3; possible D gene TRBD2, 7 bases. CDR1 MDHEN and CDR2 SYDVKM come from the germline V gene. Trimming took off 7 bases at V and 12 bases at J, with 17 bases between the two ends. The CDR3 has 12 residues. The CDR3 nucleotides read TGTGCCAGCACCAGCGCGGGGGCCTTACAGTATTTT. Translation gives CASTSAGALQYF. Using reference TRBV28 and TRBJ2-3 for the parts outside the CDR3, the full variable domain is DVKVTQSSRYLVKRTGEKVFLECVQDMDHENMFWYRQDPGLGLRLIYFSYDVKMKEKGDIPEGYSVSREKKERFSLILESASTNQTSMYLCASTSAGALQYFGPGTRLTVL.